A selection of T cell receptor beta chains follows, all from one sample in a study of blood T cells in healthy people across ages. One entry per CDR3 protein, called by TCRdb with MiXCR from the 5' RACE reads. In the table there are about 970,000 distinct CDR3 sequences, roughly 47% of which are singletons. Sequenced: blood. The source of these receptors is a woman aged 60-75 years in good health. CDR3s include the opening cysteine and the closing phenylalanine or tryptophan. A D gene is named only where the DNA matches it firmly. A clone size is listed for some rows: how often the clone was seen (once, few, many), or a class if it is expanded.

size	D	V	J	DNA	CDR3
.	.	TRBV12-3/TRBV12-4	TRBJ1-4	TGTGCCAGCACCCTGCGGGGGTCGGAGAGGAAACTGTTTTTT	CASTLRGSERKLFF
.	.	TRBV6-5	TRBJ2-5	TGTGCCAGCAGCGCTGACGGACTCCAAGAGACCCAGTACTTC	CASSADGLQETQYF
few	TRBD2	TRBV20-1	TRBJ2-1	TGCAGTGCTACGGGAGGGATACTCAACAATGAGCAGTTCTTC	CSATGGILNNEQFF
.	.	TRBV4-2	TRBJ2-7	TGTGCCAGCAGAGTTTATAACGACCCGGCCTACGAGCAGTACTTC	CASRVYNDPAYEQYF
.	TRBD1	TRBV6-2/TRBV6-3	TRBJ2-7	TGTGCCAGCAGACCCCGAGGGGGCTCCTACAATGAGCAGTACTTC	CASRPRGGSYNEQYF
.	.	TRBV12-5	TRBJ2-1	TGTGCTAGTGGTTTGGCGCTTGGGACAAGCTCCTACAATGAGCAGTTCTTC	CASGLALGTSSYNEQFF
.	.	TRBV5-1	TRBJ2-7	TGCGCCAGCAGCTTATGGCAGGGCGACAATGAGCAGTACTTC	CASSLWQGDNEQYF
.	.	TRBV12-3/TRBV12-4	TRBJ2-3	TGTGCCAGCACCCAAGGAAAAAGCACAGATACGCAGTATTTT	CASTQGKSTDTQYF
once	.	TRBV9	TRBJ2-1	TGTGCCAGCAGCGTAAGGCCGGGGCCGGAAACCTACAATGAGCAGTTCTTC	CASSVRPGPETYNEQFF
once	.	TRBV29-1	TRBJ2-5	TGCAGCGTTCCTGGGGGCCTGAGGAATGAGCAGTACTTC	CSVPGGLRNEQYF
.	.	TRBV6-1	TRBJ2-7	TGTGCCAGCAGAGCCAACCTCAGGGGTTACTACGAGCAGTACTTC	CASRANLRGYYEQYF
.	TRBD2	TRBV20-1	TRBJ2-1	TGCAGTGCTAGTCGGACTAGCGGGAGGACGGATGAGCAGTTCTTC	CSASRTSGRTDEQFF
.	.	TRBV6-4	TRBJ2-7	TGTGCCAGCAGTGTTGAGGGAGATCGGGAGCAGTACTTC	CASSVEGDREQYF
few	TRBD2	TRBV2	TRBJ2-1	TGTGCCAGCAGTAAAGACCGTGGACTAGCAAAGGGTGAGCAGTTCTTC	CASSKDRGLAKGEQFF
.	TRBD1	TRBV7-9	TRBJ2-5	TGTGCCAGCAGCGTGGGGACAGCCCAAGAGACCCAGTACTTC	CASSVGTAQETQYF
.	TRBD2	TRBV4-3	TRBJ2-1	TGCGCCAGCAGCCAAGATAGGCGACTAGCGGGAGTTGAGCAGTTCTTC	CASSQDRRLAGVEQFF
.	TRBD1	TRBV29-1	TRBJ2-1	TGCAGTGCATACCGGGACAGGGATGTAGGAGAGCAGTTCTTC	CSAYRDRDVGEQFF
few	TRBD1	TRBV18	TRBJ2-5	TGTGCCAGCTCGCGCCAGGGGGCGAAAGAGACCCAGTACTTC	CASSRQGAKETQYF
.	.	TRBV5-1	TRBJ1-2	TGCGCCAGCAGCCAGGGACAAGCTAACTATGGCTACACCTTC	CASSQGQANYGYTF
.	TRBD2	TRBV20-1	TRBJ2-1	TGCAGTGCCTGGACTAGTCTTAGCCCGCGCAGGGATGAGCAGTTCTTC	CSAWTSLSPRRDEQFF
.	.	TRBV21-1	TRBJ2-1	TGTGCCAGCAGCAGACGGACTAGCCAAGGGAGCTCCTACAATGAGCAGTTCTTC	CASSRRTSQGSSYNEQFF
.	TRBD1	TRBV6-1	TRBJ2-7	TGTGCCAGCATCTTCCCGTCGGACAGGGGCTACGAGCAGTACTTC	CASIFPSDRGYEQYF
.	.	TRBV15	TRBJ2-1	TGTGCCACCAGCAGAGACAGCGGGCCGCCCTACAATGAGCAGTTCTTC	CATSRDSGPPYNEQFF
once	.	TRBV20-1	TRBJ1-5	TGCAGTGCCGCAAAAGACGGGAATCAGCCCCAGCATTTT	CSAAKDGNQPQHF
.	.	TRBV28	TRBJ1-2	TGTGCCAGCAGTCCAAGGGTTTTTGGCTACACCTTC	CASSPRVFGYTF
.	TRBD1	TRBV9	TRBJ1-6	TGTGCCAGCAGGGGCAGGGGGCTGTATTCACCCCTCCACTTT	CASRGRGLYSPLHF
.	.	TRBV7-2	TRBJ2-5	TGTGCCAGCATCCCCACCTGGGGGGAGACCCAGTACTTC	CASIPTWGETQYF
.	.	TRBV20-1	TRBJ1-6	TGCAGTGCTTTTGACGGCCCCAGGCGGAGGAATTCACCCCTCCACTTT	CSAFDGPRRRNSPLHF
few	.	TRBV5-6	TRBJ2-6	TGTGCCAGCAGTTTACCAGGGGCTGGGGCCAACGTCCTGACTTTC	CASSLPGAGANVLTF
once	.	TRBV5-5	TRBJ1-1	TGCGCCAGCAGCTTGGTACAGGGTAACGGGATGGCTGAAGCTTTCTTT	CASSLVQGNGMAEAFF
once	TRBD2	TRBV29-1	TRBJ2-7	TGCAGCGTTGATCAGGCGGGACTAGTGGGTAATGAGCAGTACTTC	CSVDQAGLVGNEQYF
few	TRBD1	TRBV12-3/TRBV12-4	TRBJ2-7	TGTGCCAGCAGTTCCCTAGGGGGCCGCCTTCTCCTTTACGAGCAGTACTTC	CASSSLGGRLLLYEQYF
.	TRBD1	TRBV3-1	TRBJ1-1	TGTGCCAGCAGCAGACGGACAGGGCAAAACACTGAAGCTTTCTTT	CASSRRTGQNTEAFF
few	TRBD1	TRBV27	TRBJ2-3	TGTGCCAGCAGACTTTGGGGACAGGTCCTCACAGATACGCAGTATTTT	CASRLWGQVLTDTQYF
.	.	TRBV9	TRBJ1-2	TGTGCCAGCAGCGTAGTGGCGGTAAAGGGGGTTGGCTACACCTTC	CASSVVAVKGVGYTF
.	.	TRBV12-3/TRBV12-4	TRBJ2-3	TGTGCCAGCAGTGTAATCGGGAGAGGAGATACGCAGTATTTT	CASSVIGRGDTQYF
.	.	TRBV5-1	TRBJ2-6	TGCGCCAGCAGCTTGTCCGGGGCGCGGGGGGCCAACGTCCTGACTTTC	CASSLSGARGANVLTF
.	.	TRBV18	TRBJ2-3	TGTGCCAGCTCATCACTTCGGGAAGATACGCAGTATTTT	CASSSLREDTQYF
.	TRBD2	TRBV20-1	TRBJ2-3	TGCAGTGTCCGGGAGGTAGCGGGATCCTCTAGCACAGATACGCAGTATTTT	CSVREVAGSSSTDTQYF
.	.	TRBV29-1	TRBJ2-7	TGCAGCGTTGAAGACGGTCCCTACGAGCAGTACTTC	CSVEDGPYEQYF
.	TRBD2	TRBV3-1	TRBJ2-1	TGTGCCAGCAGCCTCTCTTTCGGGGAGGGAAATGAGCAGTTCTTC	CASSLSFGEGNEQFF
.	.	TRBV12-3/TRBV12-4	TRBJ1-5	TGTGCCAGCAGTTTAGAGTTCGGGATGAGAAGTCAGCCCCAGCATTTT	CASSLEFGMRSQPQHF
few	.	TRBV3-1	TRBJ2-7	TGTGCCAGCAGCCAAGATCCCCCCCGTGGGGCCAGCAAGGAGCAGTACTTC	CASSQDPPRGASKEQYF
few	.	TRBV12-3/TRBV12-4	TRBJ2-3	TGTGCCAGCAGTTTGCGTGACCCCACAGATACGCAGTATTTT	CASSLRDPTDTQYF
.	TRBD2	TRBV29-1	TRBJ2-3	TGCAGCGGGCGCCGTGGGGGAGGGGCCACAGATACGCAGTATTTT	CSGRRGGGATDTQYF
few	TRBD2	TRBV6-5	TRBJ2-7	TGTGCCAGCAGAACGGGTCCCAGCGGGAGTTACGAGCAGTACTTC	CASRTGPSGSYEQYF
few	.	TRBV12-3/TRBV12-4	TRBJ2-5	TGTGCCAGCAGTTTAGCCCTATCATTCCGCGGGGAGTTCGAGACCCAGTACTTC	CASSLALSFRGEFETQYF
.	TRBD2	TRBV25-1	TRBJ2-7	TGTGCCAGCCTGGCGGGGGTCGGTGGCGAGCAGTACTTC	CASLAGVGGEQYF
.	TRBD2	TRBV6-2/TRBV6-3	TRBJ2-7	TGTGCCAGCAGTGATTTCGGCGGGAGGGCAGGGTCCTACGAGCAGTACTTC	CASSDFGGRAGSYEQYF
.	.	TRBV3-1	TRBJ2-1	TGTGCCAGCAGCCAACAGCGGAGGGGGTATGAGCAGTTCTTC	CASSQQRRGYEQFF
.	TRBD2	TRBV29-1	TRBJ2-1	TGCAGCGTACCGGGACTAGCGGACAATGAGCAGTTCTTC	CSVPGLADNEQFF
.	TRBD1	TRBV7-9	TRBJ1-4	TGTGCCAGCAGCTTCGGACTCCGGACAGGGCAAGAAAAACTGTTTTTT	CASSFGLRTGQEKLFF